A selection of T cell receptor beta chains follows, all from one sample in a study of T cell repertoires in cytomegalovirus infection. These receptors' antigens are unknown. TCRdb ran MiXCR on the reads and lists one entry per CDR3 protein. The data contain about 920,000 distinct CDR3 sequences, around a third of them seen just once; the ten biggest clones take up about an eighth. The sequenced sample was cultured CD8+ T cells from PBMCs, obtained from culture after CMV antigen stimulation. All receptors derive from a human donor in good health (CMV status not recorded). Some clones in this sample may be carry-over from other donors' samples. The conserved cysteine and the conserved F or W are not part of the CDR3 here. The size entry is marked missing in some rows and otherwise reads once, few, many or a size class.

clone size,V gene,CDR3 protein
NA,TRBV27,ASSLSQGHVLGGYT
NA,TRBV24-1,ATSDNYNEQF
NA,TRBV7-9,ASSSPNAMSNQPQH
NA,TRBV7-6,ASSLTGTGFYGYT
many,TRBV15,ATSYQRGVTDTQY
many,TRBV24-1,ATSDREETQY
NA,TRBV2,ASSVWGARSYEQY
NA,TRBV15,ATSRDRGANYGYT
NA,TRBV24-1,ATSDFDTGELF
NA,TRBV7-4,ASSLGQLLYQETQY
few,TRBV7-6,ASSSGTSGVAYNEQF
NA,TRBV20-1,SAPGQGPEKLF
NA,TRBV4-2,ASSPGPTANYGYT
NA,TRBV20-1,SARDWGANTGELF
few,TRBV7-9,ASRSVTGELF
few,TRBV4-1,ASSQDPNPGQGYDTQY
few,TRBV7-9,ASSPRTGYEKLF
many,TRBV7-2,ASSLVAGALDEQY
few,TRBV7-3,ASSLGTGRADTQY
NA,TRBV6-6,ASSYRTGHEAF
many,TRBV7-9,ASSSWDSREDTEAF
NA,TRBV6-6,ASIKGGDQPQH
NA,TRBV7-6,ASSFGGEGYT
NA,TRBV27,ASSPQGANEQF
NA,TRBV6-1,ASTAGTGFYNEQF
NA,TRBV6-9,ASSSSRDRGRSQY
few,TRBV25-1,ASSAVLDSSEKLF
few,TRBV7-9,ASSLADGGGYT
many,TRBV27,ASSLGTGQPNQPQH
few,TRBV10-3,AIARSANQETQY